The clone carrying this T cell receptor beta chain was seen ten or more times. Its antigen is still unknown. These data come from a study of T cells in Graves' hyperthyroidism and ophthalmopathy. Study observations and caveats: Ophthalmopathy prediction by the model preceded onset by a median approximately six months.

The CDR3 spans 13 residues. CDR1 is KGHSH, CDR2 LQKENI, per germline. Trimming took 6 bases from V and 9 from J, leaving 14 bases between them. TCR beta CDR3 regions were amplified from RNA. The TCR CDR3 was amplified in a first-round RT-PCR using the HTBI primer set. TCRdb called the multiplex PCR reads again in MiXCR, with one record for every CDR3 protein. The repertoire holds approximately 270,000 distinct CDR3 sequences, with roughly 15% as singletons. This rearrangement joins TRBV18 to TRBJ1-4; tentatively, D is TRBD1 (5 bases). The origin of this receptor is a woman in her forties with Graves' hyperthyroidism that later progressed to Graves' ophthalmopathy. Sequenced sample: blood. The CDR3 is CASSTDKNKKLFF. CDR3 nucleotide sequence: TGTGCCAGCTCCACGGACAAAAATAAAAAACTGTTTTTT.